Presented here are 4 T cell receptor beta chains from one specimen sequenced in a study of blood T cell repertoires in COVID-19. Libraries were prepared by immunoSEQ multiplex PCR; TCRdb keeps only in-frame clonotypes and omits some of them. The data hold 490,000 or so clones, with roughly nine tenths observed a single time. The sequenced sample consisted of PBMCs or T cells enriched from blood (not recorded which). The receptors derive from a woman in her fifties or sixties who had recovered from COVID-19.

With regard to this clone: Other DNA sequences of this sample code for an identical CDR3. DNA for the CDR3: TGCGCCAGCAGCTTACAGGGATTGGACACTGAAGCTTTCTTT. Protein product: CASSLQGLDTEAFF. The chain has TRBV5-1 and TRBJ1-1; D is possibly TRBD1 (6 bases). Germline lookup yields CDR1 SGHRS and CDR2 YFSETQ. The CDR3 loop spans 14 amino acids. Trimming removed 2 bases from V and 3 bases from J, with 11 bases in between.

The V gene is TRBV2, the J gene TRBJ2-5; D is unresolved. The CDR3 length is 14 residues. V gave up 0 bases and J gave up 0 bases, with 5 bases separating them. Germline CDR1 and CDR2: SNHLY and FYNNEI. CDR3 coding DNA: TGTGCCAGCAGTGAAGCCGGGTACCAAGAGACCCAGTACTTC. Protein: CASSEAGYQETQYF.

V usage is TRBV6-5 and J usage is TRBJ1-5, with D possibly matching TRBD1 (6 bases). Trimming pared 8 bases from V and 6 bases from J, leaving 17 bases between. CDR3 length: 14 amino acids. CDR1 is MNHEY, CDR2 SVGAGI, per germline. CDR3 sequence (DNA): TGTGCCAGCTCCCAGGGGAGGGGTAGTCAGCCCCAGCATTTT. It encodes CASSQGRGSQPQHF.

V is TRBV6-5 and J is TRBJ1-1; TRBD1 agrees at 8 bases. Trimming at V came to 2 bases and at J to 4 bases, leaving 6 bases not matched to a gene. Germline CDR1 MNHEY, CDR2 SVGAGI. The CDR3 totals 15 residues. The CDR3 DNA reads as TGTGCCAGCAGTTACGCCAGGGGGCGGTTCACTGAAGCTTTCTTT. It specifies CASSYARGRFTEAFF.